These T cell receptor beta chains were read from a single sample in a study of cytomegalovirus exposure and HLA in healthy donors. TCRdb's copy holds only in-frame clones and misses some; the assay was immunoSEQ multiplex PCR. The repertoire holds fewer than 110,000 clones, with approximately 80% as singletons. Sequences were obtained from PBMCs. These receptor sequences come from a male donor in good health and CMV-seronegative. Each CDR3 is given with its conserved first and last residue. The D gene is left open where the match is weak. Clone size appears in some rows only: once, few, many, or a class for an expanded clone.

length,J,V,size,D,CDR3,DNA
14,TRBJ2-2,TRBV4-2,once,NA,CASSQGGPTGELFF,TGTGCCAGCAGCCAGGGGGGGCCGACCGGGGAGCTGTTTTTT
13,TRBJ2-5,TRBV5-1,NA,NA,CASSADSRETQYF,TGCGCCAGCAGCGCCGACTCGAGGGAGACCCAGTACTTC
17,TRBJ2-1,TRBV10-3,NA,TRBD2,CAISESASGRIYNEQFF,TGTGCCATCAGTGAGTCGGCTAGCGGGAGGATCTACAATGAGCAGTTCTTC
13,TRBJ2-5,TRBV5-1,NA,NA,CASSGGGQETQYF,TGCGCCAGCAGCGGCGGAGGGCAAGAGACCCAGTACTTC
16,TRBJ2-7,TRBV1,NA,NA,CTSSPRSWDSSYEQYF,TGCACCAGCAGTCCAAGATCGTGGGACTCCTCCTACGAGCAGTACTTC
14,TRBJ1-5,TRBV30,NA,TRBD1,CAWSRTGVNQPQHF,TGTGCCTGGAGTAGGACAGGGGTGAATCAGCCCCAGCATTTT
12,TRBJ1-3,TRBV7-2,NA,NA,CASSPEGNTIYF,TGTGCCAGCAGCCCGGAGGGAAACACCATATATTTT
14,TRBJ2-3,TRBV7-8,NA,TRBD1,CASSPKTGGGTQYF,TGTGCCAGCAGCCCGAAGACAGGGGGAGGTACGCAGTATTTT
14,TRBJ2-7,TRBV7-9,few,NA,CASSLVAGPYEQYF,TGTGCCAGCAGCTTAGTTGCGGGGCCCTACGAGCAGTACTTC
15,TRBJ2-7,TRBV19,once,TRBD2,CASSPGGLLAYEQYF,TGTGCCAGTAGTCCGGGGGGACTTTTGGCCTACGAGCAGTACTTC
16,TRBJ2-7,TRBV5-1,NA,TRBD2,CASSLTPGTRLYEQYF,TGCGCCAGCAGCTTGACCCCCGGGACTAGACTCTACGAGCAGTACTTC
15,TRBJ1-4,TRBV4-1,NA,NA,CASRHPLEAREKLFF,TGCGCCAGCAGACATCCCCTGGAGGCGAGAGAAAAACTGTTTTTT
15,TRBJ2-7,TRBV5-8,NA,NA,CASSPWTYSSSEQYF,TGTGCCAGCAGCCCCTGGACATATTCATCCTCCGAGCAGTACTTC
12,TRBJ2-7,TRBV6-6,NA,TRBD1,CASSNGQGEQYF,TGTGCCAGCAGTAACGGACAGGGCGAGCAGTACTTC
15,TRBJ2-7,TRBV4-2,NA,NA,CASSLEGGGNNEQYF,TGTGCCAGCAGCCTAGAGGGGGGGGGCAACAACGAGCAGTACTTC
15,TRBJ1-4,TRBV5-1,NA,TRBD1,CASSLTGAANEKLFF,TGCGCCAGCAGCCTCACAGGGGCCGCTAATGAAAAACTGTTTTTT
14,TRBJ1-4,TRBV28,NA,TRBD1,CASSKQGPNEELFF,TGTGCCAGCAGTAAACAGGGGCCTAATGAAGAACTGTTTTTT
15,TRBJ2-7,TRBV7-9,NA,NA,CASSGGGTDTYEQYF,TGTGCCAGCAGCGGAGGCGGGACGGACACCTACGAGCAGTACTTC
13,TRBJ2-7,TRBV7-8,NA,NA,CASSFSVDYEQYF,TGTGCCAGCAGCTTTAGCGTAGACTACGAGCAGTACTTC
13,TRBJ2-5,TRBV12-5,NA,NA,CASGLAYQETQYF,TGTGCTAGTGGTTTGGCCTATCAAGAGACCCAGTACTTC
15,TRBJ2-3,TRBV5-4,NA,TRBD2,CASTPPGTSGDTQYF,TGTGCCAGCACCCCCCCCGGGACTAGCGGCGATACGCAGTATTTT
16,TRBJ2-7,TRBV7-9,NA,NA,CASSDWLGTRAYEQYF,TGTGCCAGCAGCGACTGGTTGGGGACACGTGCCTACGAGCAGTACTTC
12,TRBJ2-7,TRBV9,NA,TRBD1,CASAGGLGEQYF,TGTGCCAGCGCAGGGGGATTGGGCGAGCAGTACTTC
13,TRBJ2-1,TRBV2,NA,TRBD2,CASRGLAGGEQFF,TGTGCCAGCAGGGGACTAGCGGGAGGTGAGCAGTTCTTC
16,TRBJ2-7,TRBV11-2,NA,TRBD2,CASSSLASGRFYEQYF,TGTGCCAGCAGCTCACTTGCTAGCGGGAGGTTCTACGAGCAGTACTTC
16,TRBJ1-1,TRBV7-9,NA,TRBD1,CPSSSPPGQGNTEAFF,TGTCCCAGCAGCTCCCCCCCGGGACAGGGAAACACTGAAGCTTTCTTT
13,TRBJ2-7,TRBV9,NA,NA,CASSPRNSYEQYF,TGTGCCAGCAGCCCCAGGAATTCCTACGAGCAGTACTTC
14,TRBJ2-7,TRBV18,once,NA,CASSLEAGLYEQYF,TGTGCCAGCTCACTCGAGGCAGGGCTCTACGAGCAGTACTTC